The clone carrying this TCR beta chain showed up just a few times. Its specificity is unknown. In building TCR beta libraries, iRepertoire HTBI primers were used together with Arm-PCR of CDR3 regions. TCRdb called the multiplex PCR reads again in MiXCR, with one record for every CDR3 protein. The table records 400,000 to 500,000 distinct CDR3 sequences, about 14% of them present only once. The data stem from a study of regulatory T cells in long-lasting Graves disease. Time point: newly diagnosed GD, antithyroid drugs for less than 3 months. Making the TCR library involved RNA that had been extracted from PBMCs. EDTA tubes collected around 8.7 milliliters of peripheral blood. Overall study results and limits: Persistent disease was characterized by preferential usage of TRBV28, TRBJ1-2 and TRBJ2-5. Study of thyroid tissue was not done, with only peripheral blood studied.

Trimming removed 6 bases from V and 10 bases from J; junction bases left unmatched: 11. The length of the CDR3 is 14 residues. Germline CDR1 is WNHNN and CDR2 is SYGVQD (reference sequence). In addition, the sample was reused for a study of T cells in Graves' hyperthyroidism and ophthalmopathy. From that paper: Most thyroid-expanded clonotypes above 0.001 were also found in blood.

The chain combines TRBV10-1 with TRBJ1-1, with 10 positions matching TRBD1. The sequence came from a woman between 45 and 65 years old with Graves disease. The sample consisted of peripheral blood mononuclear cells (PBMCs), taken at new diagnosis, from a patient treated with antithyroid drugs. This chain's CDR3 is CASSPGQGFIGAFF. The CDR3 nucleotides read TGCGCCAGCAGCCCGGGACAGGGGTTTATTGGAGCTTTCTTT.